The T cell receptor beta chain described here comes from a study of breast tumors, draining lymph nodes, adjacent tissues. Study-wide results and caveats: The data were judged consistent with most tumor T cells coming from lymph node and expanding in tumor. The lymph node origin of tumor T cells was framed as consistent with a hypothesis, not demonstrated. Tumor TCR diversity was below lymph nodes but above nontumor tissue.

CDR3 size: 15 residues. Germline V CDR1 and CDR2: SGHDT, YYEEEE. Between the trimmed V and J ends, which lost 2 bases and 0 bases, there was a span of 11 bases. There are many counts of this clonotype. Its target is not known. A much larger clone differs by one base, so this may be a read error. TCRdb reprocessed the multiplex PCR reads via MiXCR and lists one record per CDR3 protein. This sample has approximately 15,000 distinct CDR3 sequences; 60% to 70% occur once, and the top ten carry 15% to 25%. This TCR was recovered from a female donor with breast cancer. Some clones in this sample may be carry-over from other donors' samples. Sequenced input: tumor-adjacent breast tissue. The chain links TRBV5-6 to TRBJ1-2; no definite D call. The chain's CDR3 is CASSFGRATNYGYTF. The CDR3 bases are TGTGCCAGCAGCTTTGGTAGGGCCACTAACTATGGCTACACCTTC.